The rows below give T cell receptor beta chains drawn from one sample of a study of beta chain features in type 1 diabetes. Generated by immunoSEQ multiplex PCR, the TCRdb table keeps only in-frame clones and is missing some. Of 250,000 to 350,000 clones in the sample, 14% to 15% were seen once. Sequences were obtained from naive CD4+ T cells from blood. Receptors were obtained from a man between 18 and 29 years old with type 1 diabetes. CDR3s leave out the opening cysteine and the closing phenylalanine or tryptophan. Each record gives: V gene, D gene, J gene, CDR3 protein. The D gene is left open where the match is weak.

TRBV15	TRBD2	TRBJ2-3	ATTATGGRGDTQY
TRBV18	TRBD1	TRBJ1-5	ASSTSGGGQPQH
TRBV5-1	.	TRBJ2-5	ASKLDLSETQY
TRBV5-1	TRBD2	TRBJ2-7	ASTLAGGTYEQY
TRBV5-4	.	TRBJ2-2	ASSLDGQAGTGELF
TRBV2	TRBD2	TRBJ2-1	ASRAMPSGIFYNEQF
TRBV28	TRBD1	TRBJ1-5	ASSITQGAQISSNQPQH
TRBV5-1	TRBD1	TRBJ2-7	ASSSRQGGYEQY
TRBV2	.	TRBJ1-2	ASSVTGLQEGYT
TRBV6-6	.	TRBJ1-4	ASSYPGGGGKLF
TRBV15	.	TRBJ1-2	ATSRGKGGDGYT
TRBV4-3	.	TRBJ2-3	ASSQNLRVPDTQY
TRBV4-1	.	TRBJ1-1	ASSHEPGSGEAF
TRBV5-1	TRBD1	TRBJ2-3	ASTLGQGRTDTQY
TRBV18	.	TRBJ1-2	ASSNSREGYT
TRBV5-1	.	TRBJ2-5	ASRDLQETQY
TRBV7-8	.	TRBJ1-1	ASSLFGSGTEAF
TRBV28	TRBD1	TRBJ2-5	ATTTGARGTQY
TRBV9	.	TRBJ2-1	ASSGGQRPAPNEQF
TRBV6-1	.	TRBJ2-1	ASGGGYNEQF
TRBV4-1	TRBD2	TRBJ2-1	ASSQGLAGRGRQF
TRBV28	TRBD2	TRBJ2-5	ASRVAGETQY
TRBV5-1	.	TRBJ2-7	AGRTGLPKGSYEQY
TRBV4-3	TRBD1	TRBJ1-6	ASSQENRGRGNSPLH
TRBV5-5	.	TRBJ1-5	ASSLEREKQPQH
TRBV30	.	TRBJ2-3	AWRPQADTQY